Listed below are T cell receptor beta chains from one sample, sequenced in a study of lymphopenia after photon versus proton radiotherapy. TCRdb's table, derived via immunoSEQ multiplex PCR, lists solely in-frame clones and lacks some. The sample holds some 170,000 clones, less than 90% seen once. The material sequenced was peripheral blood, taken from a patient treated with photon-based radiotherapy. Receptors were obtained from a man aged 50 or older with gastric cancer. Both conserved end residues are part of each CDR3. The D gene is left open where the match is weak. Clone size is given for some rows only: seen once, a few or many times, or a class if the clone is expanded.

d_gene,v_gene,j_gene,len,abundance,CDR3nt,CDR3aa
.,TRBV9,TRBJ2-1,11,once,TGTGCCAGCAGCACCGACAATGAGCAGTTCTTC,CASSTDNEQFF
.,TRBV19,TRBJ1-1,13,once,TGTGCCAGCTACGGTAAGGGGTGGACTGAAGCTTTCTTT,CASYGKGWTEAFF
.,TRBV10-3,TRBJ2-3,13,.,TGTGCCATCAGCCGGGGTATCACAGATACGCAGTATTTT,CAISRGITDTQYF
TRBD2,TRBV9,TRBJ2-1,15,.,TGTGCCAGCACCCTAGCGGGAGGGGGAGGGGGTGAGCAGTTCTTC,CASTLAGGGGGEQFF
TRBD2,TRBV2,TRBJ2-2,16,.,TGTGCCAGCAAGGGAGCGGGAGGTTGGAGCACCGGGGAGCTGTTTTTT,CASKGAGGWSTGELFF
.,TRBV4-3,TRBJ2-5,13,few,TGCGCCAGCAGCCAAGAAATATCGGAGACCCAGTACTTC,CASSQEISETQYF
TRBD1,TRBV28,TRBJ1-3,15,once,TGTGCCAGCAGTTCACAGGGGGACGGTGGAAACACCATATATTTT,CASSSQGDGGNTIYF
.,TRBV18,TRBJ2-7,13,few,TGTGCCAGCTCACCGGGACACCGATACGAGCAGTACTTC,CASSPGHRYEQYF
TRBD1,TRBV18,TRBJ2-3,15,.,TGTGCCAGCTCACCGGCCAGGGGGCGAATAGATACGCAGTATTTT,CASSPARGRIDTQYF
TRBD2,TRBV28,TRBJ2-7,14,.,TGTGCCAGCAGCCCCGGGGGGACGCCTTTCCAGCAGTACTTC,CASSPGGTPFQQYF
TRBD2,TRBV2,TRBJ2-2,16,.,TGTGCCATCCACATTCTCGGGGGGACCAACACCGGGGAGCTGTTTTTT,CAIHILGGTNTGELFF
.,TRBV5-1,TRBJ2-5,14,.,TGCGCCAGCAGCTTGGAGGGGGGCGAAGAGACCCAGTACTTC,CASSLEGGEETQYF
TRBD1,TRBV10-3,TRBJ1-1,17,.,TGTGCCATCAGTGAGTGGCAGGGGGGGACCATGAACACTGAAGCTTTCTTT,CAISEWQGGTMNTEAFF
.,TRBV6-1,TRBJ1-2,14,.,TGTGCCAGCAGTAGAGAACCGGGAGAATATGGCTACACCTTC,CASSREPGEYGYTF
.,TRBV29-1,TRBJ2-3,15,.,TGCAGCGTTGAAGATGGTCTAGGGGGGACAGATACGCAGTATTTT,CSVEDGLGGTDTQYF
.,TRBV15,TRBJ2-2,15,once,TGTGCCACCAGCAGAGAAGGCCCTCTCACCGGGGAGCTGTTTTTT,CATSREGPLTGELFF
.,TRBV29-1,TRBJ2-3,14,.,TGCAGCGTGGGGGTAGGGCCCGCGGATGATACGCAGTATTTT,CSVGVGPADDTQYF
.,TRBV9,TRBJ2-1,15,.,TGTGCCAGCAGCCCGCAGATTAGCTCCTACAATGAGCAGTTCTTC,CASSPQISSYNEQFF
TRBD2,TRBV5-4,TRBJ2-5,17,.,TGTGCCAGCAGCCCCCCAGGGACTAGCGGGAGTTATGAGACCCAGTACTTC,CASSPPGTSGSYETQYF
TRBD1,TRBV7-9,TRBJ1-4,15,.,TGTGCCAGCAGCTTGGGGGGACAGGGGAGTGAAAAACTGTTTTTT,CASSLGGQGSEKLFF
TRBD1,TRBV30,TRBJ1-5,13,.,TGTGCCTGGAGTGTACAGGGGGCTCAGCCCCAGCATTTT,CAWSVQGAQPQHF
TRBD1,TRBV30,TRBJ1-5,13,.,TGTGCCTGGAGTATCGGGACAGGTCAGCCCCAGCATTTT,CAWSIGTGQPQHF
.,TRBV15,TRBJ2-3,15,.,TGTGCCACCAGCAGGGCGGGTCCTAGCACAGATACGCAGTATTTT,CATSRAGPSTDTQYF
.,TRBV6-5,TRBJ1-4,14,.,TGTGCCAGCAGCCTTTCCCCTACTAATGAAAAACTGTTTTTT,CASSLSPTNEKLFF
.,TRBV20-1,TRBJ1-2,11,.,TGCAGTGCTAGAGATGACAGAGACTACACCTTC,CSARDDRDYTF
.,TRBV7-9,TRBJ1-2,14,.,TGTGCCAGCACCGTGGAGGGTATAATCTCGGGCTACACCTTC,CASTVEGIISGYTF
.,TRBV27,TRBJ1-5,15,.,TGTGCCAGCAGTTTTAGGGTTGGGGGGAATCAGCCCCAGCATTTT,CASSFRVGGNQPQHF
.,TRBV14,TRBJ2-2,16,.,TGTGCCAGCAGCCAAGATGGGACTTTAAACACCGGGGAGCTGTTTTTT,CASSQDGTLNTGELFF
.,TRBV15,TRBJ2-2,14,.,TGTGCCACCAGCAGAGGGGATGGTGGCGGGGAGCTGTTTTTT,CATSRGDGGGELFF
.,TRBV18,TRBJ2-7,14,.,TGTGCCAGCTCACCCGCCCAACGAGGTTACGAGCAGTACTTC,CASSPAQRGYEQYF
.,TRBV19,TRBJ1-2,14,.,TGTGCCAGTAGTCCTTCGGGAGGATTGACTGGCTACACCTTC,CASSPSGGLTGYTF
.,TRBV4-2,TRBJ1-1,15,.,TGTGCCAGCAGCCACACAGGGTCTGGGAGCACTGAAGCTTTCTTT,CASSHTGSGSTEAFF